The 2 T cell receptor beta chains below all came from one sample that was sequenced in a study of T cells in Graves' hyperthyroidism and ophthalmopathy. TCR beta CDR3 sequences were amplified from RNA transcripts. First-round RT-PCR of the TCR CDR3 relied on the HTBI primer set. TCRdb analysed the multiplex PCR reads with MiXCR anew, one entry per CDR3 protein. The sample yields about 690,000 distinct CDR3 sequences, 17% seen once. The sequenced material came from blood. Receptors were obtained from a man aged 50 to 59 with Graves' hyperthyroidism.

With regard to this clonotype: A much larger clone lies a single base off, so this may be a read error. The V call is TRBV11-2, the J call TRBJ2-3; D ambiguous. This CDR3 has 13 amino acids. The germline V gene encodes CDR1 SGHAT and CDR2 FQNNGV. The CDR3 protein is CANSLPLKYTQYF. CDR3 DNA sequence: TGTGCCAACAGCCTCCCTCTAAAGTATACGCAGTATTTT.

This chain's CDR3 is CAHNRPMNTEAFF. For the CDR3, the DNA is TGTGCCCATAATCGCCCTATGAACACTGAAGCTTTCTTT. The chain is built from TRBV28 and TRBJ1-1; D unclear. V lost 11 bases, J lost 0 bases, and 13 bases lay in between. The CDR3 spans 13 residues. Germline CDR1 reads MDHEN; CDR2 reads SYDVKM.